These 10 T cell receptor beta chains came from one sample sequenced in a study of identical twins. TCRdb re-derived calls from the 5' RACE reads in MiXCR, one entry per CDR3 protein. The table lists approximately 700,000 distinct CDR3 sequences, roughly 18% of them singletons. The same specimen was also included in a second study, on T cells expressing NK-cell markers.

Sequenced sample: PBMCs. The receptor set was obtained from a woman between 18 and 30 years old in good health.

This clonotype was picked up a small number of times. This chain joins TRBV10-3 and TRBJ1-2, with D hard to call. V was pared by 0 bases and J by 8 bases, with 16 bases between. CDR1 and CDR2 (germline): ENHRY, SYGVKD. The CDR3 covers 15 residues. The DNA of the CDR3 is TGTGCCATCAGTGAGTCAGTCGCAGGCCTTGGAGGCTACACCTTC. It yields the protein CAISESVAGLGGYTF.

At least ten counts were recorded for this clonotype. The chain couples TRBV12-3 or TRBV12-4 to TRBJ2-2, with 7 bases lining up with TRBD1. J gave up 3 bases and V 6 bases, and 7 bases lay outside the gene matches. This CDR3 is 15 amino acids long. In DNA form, the CDR3 reads TGTGCCAGCAGAGAGACAGGGAGACACACCGGGGAGCTGTTTTTT. Protein: CASRETGRHTGELFF.

This clonotype was detected a few times. The chain combines TRBV12-3 or TRBV12-4 with TRBJ1-6; D gene unclear. CDR3 length equals 12 residues. The V and J ends lost 2 bases and 7 bases respectively, with 3 bases between them. CDR3 protein: CASSLMNSPLHF. The DNA for the CDR3 is TGTGCCAGCAGTTTAATGAATTCACCCCTCCACTTT.

The sample holds a few counts of this clonotype. This chain connects TRBV20-1 to TRBJ2-3; unclear D gene. The CDR3 contains 15 residues. V was clipped by 3 bases and J by 4 bases, with 17 bases between them. Germline V gene sequence: CDR1 DFQATT, CDR2 SNEGSKA (reference sequence). CDR3 amino acids: CSASPGGKASDTQYF. The CDR3 bases are TGCAGTGCTAGCCCAGGCGGAAAAGCGTCAGATACGCAGTATTTT.

This clonotype was counted many times. The chain has TRBV11-2 and TRBJ2-6; 7 nucleotides agree with TRBD1. This CDR3 is 21 amino acids long. Germline V gives CDR1 SGHAT, CDR2 FQNNGV. V was clipped by 5 bases and J by 4 bases; unmatched bases: 23. The CDR3 DNA is TGTGCCAGCAGCAACCGACAGGGTCTGTGGGTTACAATGGAAGGGGCCAACGTCCTGACTTTC. Amino acid sequence: CASSNRQGLWVTMEGANVLTF.

The chain employs TRBV9 and TRBJ2-1, with 7 positions matching TRBD2. The CDR3 totals 16 residues. Germline assignment: CDR1 SGDLS and CDR2 YYNGEE. The V segment lost 2 bases and the J segment 0 bases; nucleotides outside the gene matches: 5. CDR3 in DNA: TGTGCCAGCAGCGTTACCAGCGGGATCTCCTACAATGAGCAGTTCTTC. Protein product: CASSVTSGISYNEQFF.

This clonotype has just a few counts. This chain joins TRBV7-2 and TRBJ2-1; 7 bases agree with TRBD1. CDR1 and CDR2 (germline): SGHTA, FQGNSA. The CDR3 sequence is 16 residues long. Losses at the gene ends were 2 bases for V and 0 bases for J; bases not matched to a gene: 4. In nucleotides, the CDR3 is TGTGCCAGCAGCTTACTAGGGACAGTCTCCTACAATGAGCAGTTCTTC. Amino acid sequence: CASSLLGTVSYNEQFF.

This clonotype was seen more than once but under ten times. The V call is TRBV12-3 or TRBV12-4, the J call TRBJ1-5; 8 nucleotides line up with TRBD1. V lost 4 bases to trimming and J lost 2 bases; unmatched junction nucleotides: 7. This CDR3 has 16 amino acids. The CDR3: CASSSGDRRGNQPQHF. The CDR3 coding sequence is TGTGCCAGCAGTTCGGGGGACAGGCGGGGCAATCAGCCCCAGCATTTT.

This clonotype has more than one count but fewer than ten. The V gene is TRBV12-3 or TRBV12-4, the J gene TRBJ2-2; 14 nucleotides align to TRBD2. The V and J ends lost 3 bases and 9 bases, in that order; junction bases with no gene match: 12. CDR3 length: 18 amino acids. The CDR3 protein is CASSFSTGTSGGPRELFF. The CDR3 DNA reads as TGTGCCAGCAGTTTCTCCACCGGGACTAGCGGGGGACCGCGGGAGCTGTTTTTT.

This clonotype has a handful of counts. The DNA for the CDR3 is TGCAGCGTTGTCGATCTCCCTGGTCTCTCCTACAATGAGCAGTTCTTC. Its protein is CSVVDLPGLSYNEQFF. The V gene is TRBV29-1, the J gene TRBJ2-1; no clear D. The CDR3 has 16 amino acids. Per the germline V gene, CDR1 is SQVTM and CDR2 is ANQGSEA. Between the trimmed V and J ends, which lost 4 bases and 0 bases, there was a span of 16 bases.